The clone carrying this T cell receptor beta chain was counted once. The antigen remains undetermined. V trimming: 6 bases; J trimming: 2 bases; junction bases outside the gene matches: 10. From germline, CDR1 is MNHEY and CDR2 SMNVEV (reference sequence). The CDR3 totals 15 residues. The sample comes from a study of cytomegalovirus exposure and HLA in healthy donors. Study-level points and caveats: HLA alleles were associated with fewer than 20,000 TCR beta sequences in a later analysis at 0.05 false discovery rate. Reports showed the classifier diagnosing cytomegalovirus status with high specificity and sensitivity. The later analysis indicated that the majority of CMV-associated TCR beta chains appeared HLA-restricted.

PCR involved 60 Vbeta and 13 Jbeta primers. Clones were sequenced by immunoSEQ multiplex PCR, and TCRdb holds only the in-frame ones, with some missing. Of some 130,000 clones in the sample, about 86% were seen once. This clonotype was sampled from a woman in her 30s in good health and CMV-seronegative. Sequencing was performed on PBMCs. The rearrangement uses TRBV27 and TRBJ2-7, with 7 nucleotides matching TRBD1. CDR3 sequence: CASRPQGQITYEQYF. The CDR3 bases are TGTGCCAGCAGACCCCAGGGACAGATAACCTACGAGCAGTACTTC.